Below are 32 T cell receptor beta chains sequenced from a single sample in a study of shared clonotypes between healthy human individuals. Profiled with immunoSEQ multiplex PCR; TCRdb holds only in-frame clones, not every one. Of 2 million to 2.5 million clones listed, approximately 95% are singletons. Material: naive CD4+ T cells from PBMCs. The subset here: CD45RA+ positively selected. The receptors were sampled from a man aged 18 to 30 in good health. Some clones in this sample may be carry-over from other donors' samples.

The V and J genes are TRBV7-2 and TRBJ2-7, with 10 bases that match TRBD1. The J segment lost 6 bases and the V segment lost 2 bases, leaving 13 bases of the junction unmatched. Germline lookup yields CDR1 SGHTA and CDR2 FQGNSA. This CDR3 is built from 17 residues. The CDR3 reads CASSLFFYGTGAGEQYF. CDR3 bases: TGTGCCAGCAGCTTATTCTTCTACGGGACAGGGGCGGGCGAGCAGTACTTC.

On this clone itself: Other DNA sequences in the sample encode the same CDR3. The chain couples TRBV6-5 to TRBJ1-1; the D gene is possibly TRBD1 (5 bases). The V end was cut by 8 bases, the J end by 3 bases, with 7 bases between. The CDR3 covers 11 residues. Germline V gene lookup returns CDR1 MNHEY and CDR2 SVGAGI. CDR3 coding DNA: TGTGCCAGCTCCAGGGACACTGAAGCTTTCTTT. Translation gives CASSRDTEAFF.

This chain joins TRBV19 and TRBJ1-1; no clear D. Per germline, CDR1 LNHDA and CDR2 SQIVND (reference sequence). V lost 1 base to trimming and J lost 0 bases, with 12 bases between them. The length of the CDR3 is 16 residues. The CDR3 DNA sequence: TGTGCCAGTAGTATAGGAGGGCCGGGAGTGAACACTGAAGCTTTCTTT. This encodes CASSIGGPGVNTEAFF.

This chain connects TRBV10-3 to TRBJ1-1; TRBD1 agrees at 9 bases. The V gene end was trimmed by 10 bases and the J gene end by 0 bases; junction bases not matched to a gene: 3. Germline CDR1 is ENHRY and CDR2 is SYGVKD. The CDR3 is 13 amino acids. The CDR3, as DNA: TGTGCCACGACAGGGGGGATGAACACTGAAGCTTTCTTT. Encoded protein: CATTGGMNTEAFF.

The V gene is TRBV5-1, the J gene TRBJ2-1, with D uncertain. V lost 4 bases, J lost 8 bases, and 13 bases lay in between. CDR3 length equals 13 residues. Germline loops: CDR1 SGHRS, CDR2 YFSETQ. The CDR3 DNA reads as TGCGCCAGCAGCAGGACCCGAGGCGATGAGCAGTTCTTC. It codes for CASSRTRGDEQFF. Using reference TRBV5-1 and TRBJ2-1 for the parts outside the CDR3, the full variable domain is KAGVTQTPRYLIKTRGQQVTLSCSPISGHRSVSWYQQTPGQGLQFLFEYFSETQRNKGNFPGRFSGRQFSNSRSEMNVSTLELGDSALYLCASSRTRGDEQFFGPGTRLTVL.

This sequence joins TRBV10-2 and TRBJ2-3; D call uncertain. The CDR3 sequence is 15 residues long. Trimming removed 2 bases at V and 4 bases at J, with 13 bases between. Germline V gene lookup returns CDR1 WSHSY and CDR2 SAAADI. The CDR3 DNA is TGCGCCAGCAGTGAGGAGCTCGCAAGGCCAGATACGCAGTATTTT. Translating it yields CASSEELARPDTQYF.

The V gene is TRBV19, the J gene TRBJ1-3; D is undetermined. This CDR3 spans 14 amino acids. Looked up from germline, CDR1 is LNHDA and CDR2 is SQIVND (reference sequence). The germline V and J ends were trimmed by 7 bases and 0 bases, with 10 bases remaining between them. CDR3 in amino acids: CASIPGSSGNTIYF. DNA of the CDR3: TGTGCCAGTATCCCGGGGAGCTCTGGAAACACCATATATTTT.

The rearrangement links TRBV19 to TRBJ2-7; D gene unclear. V lost 6 bases to trimming and J lost 3 bases, with 18 bases between them. The CDR3 has 15 residues. The germline CDR1 and CDR2 sequences are LNHDA and SQIVND (reference sequence). The CDR3 nucleotides read TGTGCCAGTAGCCAGTCCCTGGCGAGCAACTACGAGCAGTACTTC. Encoded protein: CASSQSLASNYEQYF.

As concerns this clone: The same CDR3 arises from other DNA sequences in this sample as well. This rearrangement joins TRBV5-1 to TRBJ2-7, with 10 bases fitting TRBD2. V lost 3 bases and J lost 6; bases outside the gene matches: 3. This CDR3 is built from 13 residues. Looked up from germline, CDR1 is SGHRS and CDR2 is YFSETQ. The DNA of the CDR3 is TGCGCCAGCAGCTCTCTAGCGGGAGCCGAGCAGTACTTC. This encodes CASSSLAGAEQYF. The whole variable domain, filled in from reference TRBV5-1 and TRBJ2-7, reads KAGVTQTPRYLIKTRGQQVTLSCSPISGHRSVSWYQQTPGQGLQFLFEYFSETQRNKGNFPGRFSGRQFSNSRSEMNVSTLELGDSALYLCASSSLAGAEQYFGPGTRLTVT.

The chain has TRBV7-9 and TRBJ2-7; maybe TRBD2 (7 bases). This CDR3 has 14 residues. Trimming cost V 6 bases and J 6 bases, with 18 bases left between them. CDR1 and CDR2 from the germline V gene are SEHNR and FQNEAQ (reference sequence). The CDR3 sequence: CASRDLGGAGEQYF. The CDR3 DNA follows: TGTGCCAGCAGGGATCTTGGGGGGGCAGGCGAGCAGTACTTC.

The chain is built from TRBV18 and TRBJ1-1, with D maybe TRBD1 (5 bases). CDR1 and CDR2 (germline): KGHSH, LQKENI. Trimming pared 4 bases from V and 7 bases from J, leaving 13 bases between. CDR3 length: 13 amino acids. The chain's CDR3 is CASSREGQGEAFF. The CDR3 DNA reads TGTGCCAGCTCACGCGAAGGGCAGGGTGAAGCTTTCTTT. The variable domain in full, completed from reference TRBV18 and TRBJ1-1, reads NAGVMQNPRHLVRRRGQEARLRCSPMKGHSHVYWYRQLPEEGLKFMVYLQKENIIDESGMPKERFSAEFPKEGPSILRIQQVVRGDSAAYFCASSREGQGEAFFGQGTRLTVV.

The chain employs TRBV18 and TRBJ2-3; TRBD2 matches at 12 bases. CDR1 and CDR2 (germline): KGHSH, LQKENI. Germline trimming cut 1 base from V and 0 bases from J; bases unmatched to any gene: 2. This CDR3 region has 17 residues. The CDR3 is CASSPRTSGISTDTQYF. CDR3 bases: TGTGCCAGCTCACCACGGACTAGCGGGATTAGCACAGATACGCAGTATTTT.

The V gene is TRBV7-9, the J gene TRBJ2-1, with 9 bases fitting TRBD2. CDR1 and CDR2 (germline): SEHNR, FQNEAQ (reference sequence). The V gene end was trimmed by 5 bases and the J gene end by 7 bases; junction bases not matched to a gene: 9. The CDR3 consists of 15 residues. In DNA form, the CDR3 reads TGTGCCAGCAGCCTGAGGATAGCGGGAGAGAATGAGCAGTTCTTC. Translated, it gives CASSLRIAGENEQFF.

The gene calls are TRBV5-5 and TRBJ1-3; D is uncertain. The germline CDR1 and CDR2 sequences are SGHKS and YYEKEE (reference sequence). Between the trimmed V and J ends, which lost 0 bases and 0 bases, there was a span of 7 bases. The CDR3 is made up of 15 amino acids. In DNA, the CDR3 is TGTGCCAGCAGCTTGGATCCGATCTCTGGAAACACCATATATTTT. Protein sequence: CASSLDPISGNTIYF.

The genes are TRBV29-1 and TRBJ2-7, with D possibly being TRBD1 (5 bases). V was shortened by 5 bases and J by 0 bases, with 11 bases between the two germline ends. Germline CDR1 is SQVTM and CDR2 is ANQGSEA. The CDR3 spans 13 residues. CDR3 loop: CSVKDTSSYEQYF. Here the CDR3 DNA reads TGCAGCGTTAAGGACACCAGCTCCTACGAGCAGTACTTC.

The chain is built from TRBV18 and TRBJ2-7, with 11 bases that match TRBD2. In germline, CDR1 is KGHSH, CDR2 LQKENI. The CDR3 spans 14 residues. The J segment lost 9 bases and the V segment lost 6 bases, leaving 10 bases of the junction unmatched. The CDR3 sequence: CASSEGLADPWQYF. DNA of the CDR3: TGTGCCAGCTCCGAGGGACTAGCGGACCCTTGGCAGTACTTC.

V gene TRBV28 combines with J gene TRBJ1-1; TRBD1 might be the D (6 bases). The CDR3 is 15 residues long. Germline V CDR1 and CDR2: MDHEN, SYDVKM. V was cut by 5 bases and J by 5 bases, with 18 bases left in between. CDR3 DNA: TGTGCCAGCAGTCACGGACAGCGAATATCTACTGAAGCTTTCTTT. Translating gives CASSHGQRISTEAFF.

The chain joins TRBV19 to TRBJ1-5; D gene uncertain. The V gene's germline CDR1 is LNHDA and CDR2 SQIVND (reference sequence). The length of the CDR3 is 15 residues. V shed 1 base and J shed 2 bases, with 9 bases lying between them. CDR3 residues: CASSIAPGRNQPQHF. CDR3 sequence (DNA): TGTGCCAGTAGTATAGCCCCAGGCCGCAATCAGCCCCAGCATTTT.

This clone was detected a few times. This chain links TRBV30 with TRBJ1-1; D remains ambiguous. This CDR3 region has 13 residues. V lost 4 bases and J 0 bases, leaving 9 bases between the germline ends. The germline gives CDR1 GTSNPN, CDR2 SVGIG (reference sequence). Written as DNA, the CDR3 is TGTGCCTGGAATCGAGACGTGAACACTGAAGCTTTCTTT. Translation: CAWNRDVNTEAFF.

V is TRBV6-5 and J is TRBJ1-6; 9 bases match TRBD1. With 6 bases clipped from V and 7 bases from J, the junction kept 4 bases outside the gene matches. From germline, CDR1 is MNHEY and CDR2 SVGAGI. CDR3 size: 14 residues. DNA of the CDR3: TGTGCCAGCAGCCTAGACAGGGGGAATTCACCCCTCCACTTT. Residues: CASSLDRGNSPLHF.

The chain employs TRBV9 and TRBJ1-3; D call uncertain. The CDR3 runs to 17 residues. Germline lookup yields CDR1 SGDLS and CDR2 YYNGEE. V was cut by 0 bases and J by 0 bases, with 13 bases left in between. The CDR3 loop is CASSVGSESASGNTIYF. The CDR3 coding sequence is TGTGCCAGCAGCGTAGGGTCGGAGTCGGCCTCTGGAAACACCATATATTTT.

The chain carries TRBV11-3 and TRBJ2-2; the D gene is possibly TRBD1 (5 bases). V gave up 4 bases and J gave up 1 base, with 7 bases separating them. The CDR3 length is 14 residues. Germline values: CDR1 SGHNT, CDR2 YENEEA. The CDR3 region is CASSSGQNTGELFF. The CDR3 nucleotides are TGTGCCAGCAGCTCCGGACAGAACACCGGGGAGCTGTTTTTT.

The chain's CDR3 is CAWSTGEETEAFF. For the CDR3, the DNA is TGTGCCTGGAGTACAGGGGAGGAGACTGAAGCTTTCTTT. The V gene is TRBV30, the J gene TRBJ1-1; 7 nucleotides align to TRBD1. J was trimmed by 5 bases and V by 2 bases; bases with no gene match: 5. The V gene's germline CDR1 is GTSNPN and CDR2 SVGIG (reference sequence). The CDR3 totals 13 residues.

The chain links TRBV30 to TRBJ1-4; D is uncertain. The CDR3 contains 12 residues. The germline CDR1 and CDR2 sequences are GTSNPN and SVGIG (reference sequence). V dropped 2 bases and J dropped 4 bases, with 5 bases sitting between them. CDR3 coding DNA: TGTGCCTGGAGTCAGTTTAATGAAAAACTGTTTTTT. It specifies CAWSQFNEKLFF.

The rearrangement links TRBV20-1 to TRBJ2-1, with D possibly TRBD2 on 5 matching bases. The V end was cut by 6 bases, the J end by 6 bases, with 9 bases between. From germline, CDR1 is DFQATT and CDR2 SNEGSKA (reference sequence). This CDR3 spans 11 amino acids. CDR3 protein: CSAGDLNEQFF. The CDR3 nucleotides are TGCAGTGCGGGAGATCTCAATGAGCAGTTCTTC.

J is TRBJ1-5 and V is TRBV5-1; no clear D. The V and J ends lost 5 bases and 7 bases respectively, with 16 bases between them. Germline assignment: CDR1 SGHRS and CDR2 YFSETQ. The CDR3 is made up of 14 amino acids. In nucleotides, the CDR3 is TGCGCCAGCAGTTTACTCGGCCTAACACAGCCCCAGCATTTT. It encodes CASSLLGLTQPQHF.

Written as DNA, the CDR3 is TGTGCCAGCAGTGATTGGGGACAGATCAATCAGCCCCAGCATTTT. It translates to CASSDWGQINQPQHF. The rearrangement uses TRBV6-1 and TRBJ1-5, with 7 bases matching TRBD1. Trimming cost V 3 bases and J 3 bases; bases outside gene matches: 5. This CDR3 region has 15 residues. CDR1 MNHNS and CDR2 SASEGT come from the germline V gene.

The chain links TRBV11-3 to TRBJ2-2; TRBD2 aligns across 8 bases. The CDR3 has 18 amino acids. Trimming removed 5 bases from V and 0 bases from J; junction bases left unmatched: 11. Germline V gene data show CDR1 as SGHNT and CDR2 as YENEEA. The CDR3: CASSPGNRAGANTGELFF. In nucleotides, the CDR3 is TGTGCCAGCAGCCCTGGAAATCGAGCGGGAGCGAACACCGGGGAGCTGTTTTTT. The full variable domain, completed using reference TRBV11-3 and TRBJ2-2, is EAGVVQSPRYKIIEKKQPVAFWCNPISGHNTLYWYLQNLGQGPELLIRYENEEAVDDSQLPKDRFSAERLKGVDSTLKIQPAELGDSAVYLCASSPGNRAGANTGELFFGEGSRLTVL.

This clone was seen only a few times. V and J are TRBV5-6 and TRBJ1-5; 7 bases are shared with TRBD1. V gave up 4 bases and J gave up 3 bases; unmatched junction bases: 4. The length of the CDR3 is 14 residues. Germline V lookup: CDR1 SGHDT, CDR2 YYEEEE. CDR3: CASSLTGVNQPQHF. The CDR3 nucleotides read TGTGCCAGCAGCCTCACAGGGGTCAATCAGCCCCAGCATTTT.

The rearrangement links TRBV10-1 to TRBJ2-1; no clear D gene. CDR3 length: 18 residues. V was trimmed by 4 bases and J by 0 bases, leaving 19 bases between them. Germline V CDR1 and CDR2: WNHNN, SYGVQD (reference sequence). The chain's CDR3 is CASSATPGRRSSYNEQFF. In nucleotides, the CDR3 is TGCGCCAGCAGTGCCACCCCAGGCAGACGAAGCTCCTACAATGAGCAGTTCTTC.

This chain links TRBV5-1 with TRBJ2-1, with D possibly TRBD1 on 5 matching bases. The CDR3 loop spans 15 amino acids. Trimming took 0 bases from V and 5 from J, leaving 12 bases between them. The germline V gene has CDR1 SGHRS and CDR2 YFSETQ. This CDR3 is CASSLGSPGNNEQFF. In DNA form, the CDR3 reads TGCGCCAGCAGCTTGGGCTCCCCAGGGAACAATGAGCAGTTCTTC.

The CDR3: CAISRGHPGSGEGTEAFF. As DNA, the CDR3 is TGTGCCATCTCGCGCGGACACCCGGGGTCAGGGGAAGGGACTGAAGCTTTCTTT. The rearrangement uses TRBV10-3 and TRBJ1-1; a possible D gene is TRBD1 (6 bases). The CDR3 is 18 residues long. The V and J ends lost 8 bases and 5 bases respectively, with 30 bases between them. Germline values: CDR1 ENHRY, CDR2 SYGVKD.